Listed below are T cell receptor beta chains from one sample, sequenced in a study of T cells in Graves' hyperthyroidism and ophthalmopathy. TCRdb re-analysed the multiplex PCR reads in MiXCR, keeping a single row per CDR3 protein. The repertoire holds roughly 570,000 distinct CDR3 sequences, about half seen once, with roughly 19% in the top ten. Sample: peripheral blood or thyroid tissue (not recorded which). The receptors were sampled from an adult woman with Graves' disease, either hyperthyroidism or ophthalmopathy (not recorded which). Each CDR3 is given with its conserved first and last residue. D genes are given only for firm matches. Part of the rows lack a size; the others show once, few, many or a class for expanded clones.

DNA | CDR3 | V | size | D | J
TGTGCCAGCTCACCCTCCTTTGGAAATGAAGCTTTCTTT | CASSPSFGNEAFF | TRBV18 | few | - | TRBJ1-1
TGTGCCAGCAGCTACCCAGTCGGCGGAAAACTGTTTTTT | CASSYPVGGKLFF | TRBV7-9 | - | - | TRBJ1-4
TGCAGCGTTCGAGTCCCGATACAGGGTGTCTACGAGCAGTACTTC | CSVRVPIQGVYEQYF | TRBV29-1 | - | - | TRBJ2-7
TGTGCCAGCAGCTTAGCGTGGGGGGAAGGATTCTTT | CASSLAWGEGFF | TRBV7-9 | many | - | TRBJ1-1
TGTGCCTGGGGCCCGATAAGCAAAGCTTTCTTT | CAWGPISKAFF | TRBV30 | - | - | TRBJ1-1
TGTGCCAGCAGTCCCCGGACAGGCCCCGGGGAGACCCAGCATTTT | CASSPRTGPGETQHF | TRBV7-8 | - | TRBD1 | TRBJ1-5
TGTGCCAGCAGTGCTTTGCAGACAGGGGCCCATGGCTACACCTTC | CASSALQTGAHGYTF | TRBV25-1 | - | TRBD1 | TRBJ1-2
TGCAGTGCTAGATCGAGGGGCGGGAGTCTTACGACCGGGGAGCTGTTTTTT | CSARSRGGSLTTGELFF | TRBV20-1 | few | TRBD2 | TRBJ2-2
TGTGCCATCACCCATCAGCCCCAGCATTTT | CAITHQPQHF | TRBV10-3 | - | - | TRBJ1-5
TGTGCCAGCAGTTACTCCTATCTCTACGAGCAGTACTTC | CASSYSYLYEQYF | TRBV6-6 | few | - | TRBJ2-7
TGTGCCAGCAGTGAAGGAGTAGCTTCAATCGCCGAGACCCAGTACTTC | CASSEGVASIAETQYF | TRBV2 | - | - | TRBJ2-5
TGCAGTGCCAGGGAATGGGGGCGCCCCGGGGAGCTGTTTTTT | CSAREWGRPGELFF | TRBV20-1 | many | - | TRBJ2-2
TGTGCCAGCAACCCGACAGATAGCAATCAGCCCCAGCATTTT | CASNPTDSNQPQHF | TRBV6-2/TRBV6-3 | many | - | TRBJ1-5
TGTGCCACCAGCAGAGCCCTAGGGTGGACAGGGACCTACGAGCAGTACTTC | CATSRALGWTGTYEQYF | TRBV15 | - | TRBD1 | TRBJ2-7
- | CASSHRDRNYEQYFGEGTGELFF | TRBV7-9 | - | - | TRBJ2-2
TGTGCCAGCAGGGGACAGGGGCGCAATCAGCCCCAGCATTTT | CASRGQGRNQPQHF | TRBV2 | - | TRBD1 | TRBJ1-5
TGTGCCAGCAGCTTAGCCGCCAGCGGGAGGAGGGAGACCCAGTACTTC | CASSLAASGRRETQYF | TRBV7-2 | - | TRBD2 | TRBJ2-5
TGTGCCAGCAGTTCGATACAGGGGGCGGGCGGGGAGCTGTTTTTT | CASSSIQGAGGELFF | TRBV12-3/TRBV12-4 | many | TRBD1 | TRBJ2-2
TGTGCCACCAGCACGCAGGGGGCCAGCTATGGCTACACCTTC | CATSTQGASYGYTF | TRBV15 | few | TRBD1 | TRBJ1-2
TGTGCCAGCAGTCCCCAGGTCCGGAAGACCCAGTACTTC | CASSPQVRKTQYF | TRBV12-3/TRBV12-4 | many | - | TRBJ2-5
TGTGCCAGCAGACCCCTGTACTCTGGGGCCAACGTCCTGACTTTC | CASRPLYSGANVLTF | TRBV7-2 | - | - | TRBJ2-6
TGTGCCATCAGGGGGGGGGGCTGGCAGCCCCAGCATTTT | CAIRGGGWQPQHF | TRBV10-3 | - | - | TRBJ1-5
TGTGCCTGGAGTCCGCGCAGGGGCGTGGAGACCCAGTACTTC | CAWSPRRGVETQYF | TRBV24-1 | few | - | TRBJ2-5
TGCGCCAGCAGTGACCTTATGGGCACTGAAGCTTTCTTT | CASSDLMGTEAFF | TRBV10-1 | many | - | TRBJ1-1
TGTGCCAGCGATGGACAGGGCTACGAGCAGTACTTC | CASDGQGYEQYF | TRBV7-9 | - | TRBD1 | TRBJ2-7
TGCAGTGCTCCGGGACAGGGAAGCTCTGGGGCCAACGTCCTGACTTTC | CSAPGQGSSGANVLTF | TRBV20-1 | many | TRBD1 | TRBJ2-6
TGTGCCAGCAGTTACGCCAAAACAGGGGGCGAGCAGTACTTC | CASSYAKTGGEQYF | TRBV6-5 | many | TRBD1 | TRBJ2-7
TGCAGTGCATATGAGACCGGACACCGTGTTGGCACTGAAGCTTTCTTT | CSAYETGHRVGTEAFF | TRBV20-1 | - | - | TRBJ1-1
TGCAGTGCTTTGGGGAGTAATGAAAAACTGTTTTTT | CSALGSNEKLFF | TRBV20-1 | many | - | TRBJ1-4
TGTGCCAGCAGCCGAGACGAGACTAGAGGCGGGGAGACCCAGTACTTC | CASSRDETRGGETQYF | TRBV5-5 | many | - | TRBJ2-5
TGTGCCAGCAGTGGAGCTCTTCAGGGACAGGGGTTGATGGAGGCCCAGTACTTC | CASSGALQGQGLMEAQYF | TRBV2 | once | TRBD1 | TRBJ2-5
TGTGCCAGCAGGCCTTGGGACAGAGCCAAGGGCTACACCTTC | CASRPWDRAKGYTF | TRBV3-1 | many | TRBD1 | TRBJ1-2
TGTGCCAGCAGCTTAGGTGTAGGCCGCTATGGCTACACCTTC | CASSLGVGRYGYTF | TRBV7-2 | many | - | TRBJ1-2
TGCAGTGCTAGATTCCACATGGATTCACCCCTCCACTTT | CSARFHMDSPLHF | TRBV20-1 | - | - | TRBJ1-6
TGTGCCAGTAGTATGGCCAACGTCCTGACTTTC | CASSMANVLTF | TRBV19 | few | - | TRBJ2-6
TGCAGTGCTCAATTAAGAACAGGGGGGGAGACCCAGTACTTC | CSAQLRTGGETQYF | TRBV20-1 | - | TRBD1 | TRBJ2-5
TGTGCCAGCAGCGAGACATCGGGTCTTGGTGAAAAACTGTTTTTT | CASSETSGLGEKLFF | TRBV9 | - | - | TRBJ1-4
TGTGCCAGCAGGGCCGGACAGCGGCGTCAGCCCCAGCATTTT | CASRAGQRRQPQHF | TRBV11-3 | many | - | TRBJ1-5
TGTGCCAGCAGTGATCCGGGCAGCAGCTCTGGGGCCAACGTCCTGACTTTC | CASSDPGSSSGANVLTF | TRBV6-5 | - | - | TRBJ2-6
TGTGCCAGCAGCGTGACCCTTGAGGGGGATGGCTACACCTTC | CASSVTLEGDGYTF | TRBV7-3 | - | - | TRBJ1-2
TGTGCCAGCAGTGCAGGGGTGAGCACTGAAGCTTTCTTT | CASSAGVSTEAFF | TRBV2 | - | - | TRBJ1-1
TGTGCCAGCAGTTTAAAGGGGACAGGGGGCCATGATTTC | CASSLKGTGGHDF | TRBV12-3/TRBV12-4 | many | TRBD1 | TRBJ2-7
TGTGCCAGCAGCCAAGTGTTAGGATGGGAGTACGAGCAGTACTTC | CASSQVLGWEYEQYF | TRBV4-2 | many | - | TRBJ2-7
TGCAGCGTTGTCCAGGGGATGGTAGAGACCCAGTACTTC | CSVVQGMVETQYF | TRBV29-1 | many | - | TRBJ2-5
TGTGCCAGCAGCCTGGACCGGATGAATGAAAAACTGTTTTTT | CASSLDRMNEKLFF | TRBV7-2 | - | - | TRBJ1-4
TGCAGTGCTAGGGGACAGGGGCGCTGGGGAGTTGACGAGCAGTACTTC | CSARGQGRWGVDEQYF | TRBV20-1 | - | TRBD1 | TRBJ2-7
TGTGCCAGCAGCTTACAGGGGGGTGAAACTGAAGCTTTCTTT | CASSLQGGETEAFF | TRBV7-6 | - | TRBD1 | TRBJ1-1
TGTGCCAGCAGCCCAAAAGCCGGGGAGCTGTTTTTT | CASSPKAGELFF | TRBV7-9 | many | - | TRBJ2-2
TGTGCTAGCTCCGTGGGACTGGTACCCTACGAGCAGTACTTC | CASSVGLVPYEQYF | TRBV7-7 | once | - | TRBJ2-7
TGCGCCAGCAGCCAAGGTGGGGGCAGCGGGAGTATCTACGAGCAGTACTTC | CASSQGGGSGSIYEQYF | TRBV5-1 | - | TRBD2 | TRBJ2-7
TGTGCCAGCAGCTTCATCCCTAAGATGGCCTCGTTC | CASSFIPKMASF | TRBV7-2 | many | - | TRBJ2-7
TGCAGCGTTGGAACGGGGACAGGTCGGAGACGGACTGAAGCTTTCTTT | CSVGTGTGRRRTEAFF | TRBV29-1 | - | TRBD1 | TRBJ1-1
- | CASSIYLCSVDSETQYF | TRBV7-7 | - | - | TRBJ2-5
TGTGCCAGCTGCGAGGGAGACATGAACACTGAAGCTTTCTTT | CASCEGDMNTEAFF | TRBV27 | many | - | TRBJ1-1
TGTGCCAGCAGCTTAGGGGTCGGGTGGAACACTGAAGCTTTCTTT | CASSLGVGWNTEAFF | TRBV7-2 | - | - | TRBJ1-1
TGCGCGGGAGGGTCCTTTGAGACCCAGTACTTC | CAGGSFETQYF | TRBV10-2 | - | TRBD2 | TRBJ2-5
TGTGCCAGCAGCACAGTGGCCATTACCGTGAACACTGAAGCTTTCTTT | CASSTVAITVNTEAFF | TRBV11-2 | many | - | TRBJ1-1
TGTGCCAGCAGGGGGCTTAAAGAGACCCAGTACTTC | CASRGLKETQYF | TRBV2 | - | - | TRBJ2-5
TGTGCCAGCAGCCAAATGAGACTAGCGGGATACCAAGAGACCCAGTACTTC | CASSQMRLAGYQETQYF | TRBV3-1 | - | TRBD2 | TRBJ2-5
TGTGCCAGCAGCTTAGGAACACCTACTCCTACCGGGGAGCTGTTTTTT | CASSLGTPTPTGELFF | TRBV11-3 | many | - | TRBJ2-2